Below, 27 T cell receptor beta chains from the same sample are listed, as sequenced in a study of CD8 T cells in Susac syndrome. RNA was extracted with the RNeasy kit, and a quantity of roughly 0.5 to 1 ug was reverse transcribed using random hexamers. In TCRdb, the immunoSEQ multiplex PCR reads were re-called with MiXCR into one record per CDR3 protein. The table records roughly 150,000 distinct CDR3 sequences, around 92% of them present only once. Sequenced sample: CD4+ T cells from PBMCs. These TCRs come from a human donor in good health.

CDR3: CASSQDLRGPEQYF. The CDR3 DNA sequence: TGCGCCAGCAGCCAAGATCTTAGGGGGCCCGAGCAGTACTTC. This chain connects TRBV4-3 to TRBJ2-7, with 7 bases lining up with TRBD1. V dropped 0 bases and J dropped 6; count of bases not matched to a gene: 5. The CDR3 length is 14 residues. Germline CDR1 LGHNA, CDR2 YSLEER.

This sequence joins TRBV18 and TRBJ2-7; D call uncertain. The CDR3 totals 15 residues. Per the germline V gene, CDR1 is KGHSH and CDR2 is LQKENI. Trimming pared 3 bases from V and 0 bases from J, leaving 12 bases between. The CDR3 region is CASSPPGLSSYEQYF. The CDR3 coding sequence is TGTGCCAGCTCACCTCCGGGCCTGAGCTCCTACGAGCAGTACTTC.

V is TRBV28 and J is TRBJ2-4, with a weak D call TRBD2 (5 bases). Between the trimmed V and J ends, which lost 7 bases and 8 bases, there was a span of 18 bases. Germline assignment: CDR1 MDHEN and CDR2 SYDVKM. CDR3 size: 14 residues. The CDR3 DNA reads as TGTGCCAGCACTAGCTCCCCTGGACGAGACATTCAGTACTTC. It yields the protein CASTSSPGRDIQYF. Variable domain in full (rest from reference TRBV28 and TRBJ2-4): DVKVTQSSRYLVKRTGEKVFLECVQDMDHENMFWYRQDPGLGLRLIYFSYDVKMKEKGDIPEGYSVSREKKERFSLILESASTNQTSMYLCASTSSPGRDIQYFGAGTRLSVL.

The V call is TRBV18, the J call TRBJ1-6, with D possibly being TRBD1 (6 bases). V was pared by 3 bases and J by 8 bases, with 14 bases between. CDR1 is KGHSH, CDR2 LQKENI, per germline. The CDR3 extends over 15 amino acids. The CDR3 sequence is CASSPDIWGHSPLHF. The CDR3 DNA reads TGTGCCAGCTCACCCGACATTTGGGGGCATTCACCCCTCCACTTT.

The CDR3 nucleotides are TGCGCCAGCAGCCAAGTAGGACAGGGGTTGAACACCGGGGAGCTGTTTTTT. It codes for CASSQVGQGLNTGELFF. The chain is built from TRBV4-1 and TRBJ2-2; 9 nucleotides line up with TRBD1. Germline loops: CDR1 MGHRA, CDR2 YSYEKL. Losses at the gene ends were 1 base for V and 1 base for J; bases not matched to a gene: 4. The CDR3 length is 17 residues.

This clonotype was found a few times. CDR3 bases: TGCGCCAGCAGCTTGGGGACGGAAGAGACCCAGTACTTC. This encodes CASSLGTEETQYF. This chain uses TRBV5-1 with TRBJ2-5; D is undetermined. Between the trimmed V and J ends, which lost 0 bases and 3 bases, there was a span of 6 bases. The CDR3 sequence is 13 residues long. Germline V CDR1 and CDR2: SGHRS, YFSETQ. Full variable domain (rest looked up from reference TRBV5-1 and TRBJ2-5): KAGVTQTPRYLIKTRGQQVTLSCSPISGHRSVSWYQQTPGQGLQFLFEYFSETQRNKGNFPGRFSGRQFSNSRSEMNVSTLELGDSALYLCASSLGTEETQYFGPGTRLLVL.

The chain uses TRBV2 and TRBJ2-1; 9 bases fit TRBD2. The J segment lost 12 bases and the V segment lost 3 bases, leaving 9 bases of the junction unmatched. This CDR3 spans 14 amino acids. Looked up from germline, CDR1 is SNHLY and CDR2 is FYNNEI. In DNA form, the CDR3 reads TGTGCCAGCAGTGAGGCTAGCGGGGCCCCCAGGCAGTTCTTC. This translates into CASSEASGAPRQFF.

V gene TRBV4-3 combines with J gene TRBJ2-7, with D tentatively TRBD2 (5 bases). The CDR3 covers 15 residues. Germline lookup yields CDR1 LGHNA and CDR2 YSLEER. Trimming pared 4 bases from V and 6 bases from J, leaving 19 bases between. The CDR3 here is CASSLNRGERAEQYF. The CDR3 region has the DNA TGCGCCAGCAGCCTCAACCGTGGGGAGAGGGCCGAGCAGTACTTC.

J is TRBJ2-5 and V is TRBV20-1, with a possible D match to TRBD2 (6 bases). V lost 0 bases and J lost 3, with 8 bases in between. Germline V CDR1 and CDR2: DFQATT, SNEGSKA (reference sequence). The CDR3 covers 13 residues. The CDR3 region has the DNA TGCAGTGCTAGAGATCCGGGGGAAGAGACCCAGTACTTC. This encodes CSARDPGEETQYF.

The CDR3 spells CASRARLLTGELFF. The CDR3 coding sequence is TGTGCCAGCAGGGCCAGGCTGCTCACCGGGGAGCTGTTTTTT. The chain couples TRBV2 to TRBJ2-2; D is unclear. This CDR3 is built from 14 residues. Trimming took 6 bases from V and 4 from J, leaving 12 bases between them. Germline CDR1 is SNHLY and CDR2 is FYNNEI.

This clonotype came up a few times. The chain has TRBV2 and TRBJ1-2; D is ambiguous. The CDR3 is 9 residues long. Trimming took off 5 bases at V and 7 bases at J, with 2 bases between the two ends. The germline CDR1 and CDR2 sequences are SNHLY and FYNNEI. The CDR3 is CASSRGYTF. CDR3 sequence (DNA): TGTGCCAGCAGTCGTGGCTACACCTTC.

The CDR3 region is CASSIPLEGGTSNEQFF. The CDR3 region has the DNA TGTGCCAGTAGTATCCCCCTGGAGGGGGGAACCTCCAATGAGCAGTTCTTC. The chain links TRBV19 to TRBJ2-1; D possibly uses TRBD1 or TRBD2 (6 bases each). The CDR3 spans 17 residues. Germline CDR1 and CDR2: LNHDA and SQIVND (reference sequence). The germline V and J ends were trimmed by 3 bases and 6 bases, with 21 bases remaining between them.

The V call is TRBV29-1, the J call TRBJ1-1; D not resolved. Germline V CDR1 and CDR2: SQVTM, ANQGSEA. V lost 2 bases and J lost 2, with 9 bases in between. The CDR3 totals 13 residues. The CDR3 sequence: CSVELRLNTEAFF. CDR3 in DNA: TGCAGCGTTGAATTACGACTTAACACTGAAGCTTTCTTT.

This chain uses TRBV23-1 with TRBJ2-5; D ambiguous. TRBV23-1 belongs to the ORF category, with a function that is uncertain. CDR3 size: 13 residues. The V end was cut by 4 bases, the J end by 5 bases, with 11 bases between. The CDR3 DNA reads TGCGCCAGCAGTCTTTTAATCAAGGAGACCCAGTACTTC. Translation gives CASSLLIKETQYF.

This clonotype has just one count. The chain employs TRBV4-3 and TRBJ2-5; 8 bases are a match to TRBD1. The V segment lost 0 bases and the J segment 5 bases; nucleotides outside the gene matches: 11. The length of the CDR3 is 17 residues. Germline-derived CDR1 and CDR2 are LGHNA and YSLEER. CDR3 in DNA: TGCGCCAGCAGCCAAGATTTGGGGGACAGGTCTCAGGAGACCCAGTACTTC. It codes for CASSQDLGDRSQETQYF.

The rearrangement joins TRBV6-5 to TRBJ1-4; TRBD1 agrees at 9 bases. The CDR3 has 15 residues. After removal of 6 bases from V and 7 bases from J, the junction contained 9 bases not matched to a gene. CDR1 is MNHEY, CDR2 SVGAGI, per germline. DNA of the CDR3: TGTGCCAGCAGGACATTACAGGGGGCAGGTGAAAAACTGTTTTTT. The encoded protein is CASRTLQGAGEKLFF.

V and J are TRBV29-1 and TRBJ2-1, with 7 nucleotides matching TRBD1. From germline, CDR1 is SQVTM and CDR2 ANQGSEA. The CDR3 spans 14 residues. V shed 4 bases, J shed 3 bases, and the junction held 6 bases outside the gene matches. CDR3 sequence reads: CSVARTGGYNEQFF. The DNA of the CDR3 is TGCAGCGTTGCTAGGACAGGAGGCTACAATGAGCAGTTCTTC.

The chain links TRBV20-1 to TRBJ2-1; D call uncertain. Germline V gene data show CDR1 as DFQATT and CDR2 as SNEGSKA (reference sequence). This CDR3 region has 11 residues. Trimming took off 6 bases at V and 8 bases at J, with 11 bases between the two ends. CDR3 nucleotides: TGCAGTGCCACTCAGTGGGATGAGCAGTTCTTC. This codes for CSATQWDEQFF.

The J gene is TRBJ2-2, the V gene TRBV7-2, with 10 bases that match TRBD2. The germline V gene has CDR1 SGHTA and CDR2 FQGNSA. There are 15 residues in the CDR3. Germline trimming cut 5 bases from V and 3 bases from J; bases unmatched to any gene: 3. The CDR3 loop is CASSERGGDTGELFF. In nucleotides, the CDR3 is TGTGCCAGCAGCGAGCGGGGGGGGGACACCGGGGAGCTGTTTTTT. Drawing the rest from reference TRBV7-2 and TRBJ2-2, the complete variable domain is GAGVSQSPSNKVTEKGKDVELRCDPISGHTALYWYRQSLGQGLEFLIYFQGNSAPDKSGLPSDRFSAERTGGSVSTLTIQRTQQEDSAVYLCASSERGGDTGELFFGEGSRLTVL.

This clonotype occurred once. The V and J genes are TRBV20-1 and TRBJ2-5; D tentatively fits TRBD1 or TRBD2 (5 bases each). The germline CDR1 and CDR2 sequences are DFQATT and SNEGSKA (reference sequence). Trimming shortened V by 5 bases and J by 5 bases, and 15 bases separated the two germline ends. The CDR3 runs 13 residues. DNA for the CDR3: TGCAGTGCTTCGGGACCTCCGGCGGAGACCCAGTACTTC. Amino acid sequence: CSASGPPAETQYF.

The chain is built from TRBV18 and TRBJ1-1; no reliable D call. The CDR3 covers 15 residues. CDR1 is KGHSH and CDR2 is LQKENI in the germline V gene. Between the trimmed V and J ends, which lost 5 bases and 0 bases, there was a span of 13 bases. CDR3 bases: TGTGCCAGCTCAGCGAATACAGATATGAACACTGAAGCTTTCTTT. It yields the protein CASSANTDMNTEAFF.

V is TRBV12-3 or TRBV12-4 and J is TRBJ2-7, with D unclear. V was clipped by 3 bases and J by 0 bases, with 6 bases between them. The CDR3 contains 13 residues. As DNA, the CDR3 is TGTGCCAGCAGTTTTGGGGACTCCTACGAGCAGTACTTC. This encodes CASSFGDSYEQYF.

This chain connects TRBV6-5 to TRBJ2-1, with 11 positions matching TRBD2. Germline V lookup: CDR1 MNHEY, CDR2 SVGAGI. V was clipped by 2 bases and J by 11 bases; unmatched bases: 8. CDR3 length: 15 amino acids. The CDR3 here is CASSYSVAGGPKQFF. The CDR3 region has the DNA TGTGCCAGCAGTTACAGCGTAGCGGGAGGGCCAAAGCAGTTCTTC.

This chain connects TRBV13 to TRBJ2-2, with unresolved D. The V gene lost 1 base and the J gene lost 6 bases, with 0 bases spanning the gap. The CDR3 has 11 amino acids. Germline V gives CDR1 PRHDT, CDR2 FYEKMQ (reference sequence). The CDR3 region has the DNA TGTGCCAGCAGCTTAGCCGGGGAGCTGTTTTTT. Translated, it gives CASSLAGELFF.

The V call is TRBV3-1, the J call TRBJ1-3; D unclear. This CDR3 is built from 13 residues. From germline, CDR1 is LGHDT and CDR2 YNNKEL (reference sequence). Between the trimmed V and J ends, which lost 7 bases and 4 bases, there was a span of 11 bases. The CDR3 region is CASKEGAGNTIYF. The CDR3 region has the DNA TGTGCCAGCAAGGAGGGAGCAGGAAACACCATATATTTT.

This rearrangement joins TRBV7-2 to TRBJ2-2; D may be TRBD1 or TRBD2 (5 bases each). V gave up 7 bases and J gave up 6 bases, with 18 bases separating them. Looked up from germline, CDR1 is SGHTA and CDR2 is FQGNSA. CDR3 length: 15 residues. In nucleotides, the CDR3 is TGTGCCAGCATCCAACGCCAGGGTAGCGCCGGGGAGCTGTTTTTT. The encoded protein is CASIQRQGSAGELFF.

The chain couples TRBV6-1 to TRBJ2-3, with D unresolved. With 7 bases removed from V and 2 bases from J, the gap between germline ends came to 13 bases. The CDR3 length is 14 residues. Germline CDR1 and CDR2: MNHNS and SASEGT. The DNA for the CDR3 is TGTGCCAGCAAGCCCAGGACGCTCACAGATACGCAGTATTTT. It yields the protein CASKPRTLTDTQYF.